This T cell receptor (beta chain) was documented in a study of T cells in Graves' hyperthyroidism and ophthalmopathy (dated 2019 in TCRdb). Study-wide context: Peripheral blood was sampled at the time of initial diagnosis, prior to any treatment. To identify distinguishing TCR V-J signatures, a discovery cohort of about 95 patients was used, comprising under 45 with Graves' ophthalmopathy and 57 with stable Graves' hyperthyroidism. Whether ophthalmopathy could be predicted prospectively was tested in an independent validation cohort made up of 18 hyperthyroidism patients plus 17 patients who later progressed to ophthalmopathy. The roughly 91 discovery patients were randomly divided into training and test sets at a 7:3 ratio. In more than five Graves' hyperthyroidism patients, the study also compared T-cell repertoires from thyroid tissue with T-cell repertoires from blood. Once sampling was done, hyperthyroidism patients were given methimazole at a starting dose of 30 mg daily, whereas ophthalmopathy patients were given high-dose intravenous methylprednisolone. According to the paper, TCR Vbeta CDR3 sequencing was carried out on about 140 peripheral blood samples, which came from around 43 ophthalmopathy, 70 to 80 hyperthyroidism and roughly 17 progressor patients.

Findings and caveats that apply to the study as a whole: In validation, progression to ophthalmopathy was predicted by the model with 70.59% sensitivity and 72% to 85% specificity, a median of 6.5 months before onset. A 13 V-J signature model separated ophthalmopathy from stable hyperthyroidism, with roughly 88% sensitivity and roughly 81% specificity in cross-validation and 80%/75% in testing. No statistical method was used to fix the sample size in advance, and group allocation was not hidden from the investigators. Most expanded thyroid clonotypes (frequency above 0.001) were also found in blood, which suggests that blood repertoires may mirror thyroid immune responses.

The TCR beta CDR3 regions were amplified from the RNA transcripts. The first round of RT-PCR for the TCR CDR3 was performed with the HTBI primer set and the Qiagen OneStep RT-PCR kit. A second multiplex PCR round built the libraries, followed by size selection and purification. Paired-end sequencing of the libraries was performed with 100 bp reads on an Illumina HiSeq2000. The authors' analysis ran thus. Raw data were processed with SOAPnuke, discarding reads with adapters, uncalled bases, mean Phred below 15, or no exact constant-primer or identifier match. COPE v1.2.5 was used to merge high-quality paired reads, and clonotypes were defined as unique nucleotide sequences. MiTCR v1.1 was used to align the clonotypes against IMGT TRBV, TRBD and TRBJ reference segments. Analysis was restricted to V-J combinations with a frequency above 0.0001, which covered just over 98% of repertoires. A TCS score was defined as the ratio of F50 (clonal expansion) to E x V (chaos), with BLOSUM62-based TCRdist applied between CDR3 peptides within each V-J. Welch's t-statistics and random forest reduced roughly 540 V-J features to 10 to 15, which were used in a naive Bayes classifier (R e1071). The Morisita-Horn index was used to measure how similar the thyroid and blood repertoires were. TCRdb passed the public sequencing reads through fastp at Q25 and MiXCR, retaining productive beta sequences. Rows matching on CDR3 protein sequence are summarized as one entry with the most common DNA and genes. The V and J calls were determined by TCRdb, not by the authors. The sample table records about 840,000 distinct CDR3 sequences; around 39% of these occur just once. Jointly, the top ten make up 8.9% of the sample.

V is shortened by 5 bases, J by 3 bases, and the region joining them spans 16 bases. There are 15 amino acids in the CDR3, from cysteine to phenylalanine inclusive. This entry keeps only the CDR3 DNA: 45 bases, framed from base 1. CDR1 and CDR2 are drawn from the germline V gene (reference sequence): SEHNR, FQNEAQ. On this clonotype: The antigen it binds to is not known. No base quality values were provided; no much bigger clone lies one nucleotide off.

Graves' hyperthyroidism was defined as stable when no progression to ophthalmopathy occurred over 18 months of follow-up. Hyperthyroidism patients were newly diagnosed, with disease duration under 2 months, and aged 18 to 65 years. The study excluded patients with uncontrolled infections, other autoimmune diseases, pregnancy or lactation. Diagnoses relied on clinical symptoms, serum thyroxine and TRAb, thyroid ultrasound and orbital computed tomography. PBMCs were isolated from more than 8 ml of fresh peripheral blood by Ficoll-Paque density gradient centrifugation. Total RNA was extracted using Trizol reagent, and RNA quality was assessed on an Agilent 2100 Bioanalyzer.

The sample comprised blood. This chain is built from TRBV7-9 and TRBJ1-1; too little of a D gene remains to name it. The source of this sequence is a young man with Graves' hyperthyroidism. In nucleotide form, the sequence is TGTGCCAGCAGCAAAGGAACCATAGGCTACACTGAAGCTTTCTTT. It encodes CASSKGTIGYTEAFF. When the CDR3 is completed using the reference TRBV7-9 and TRBJ1-1 genes on either side, the full variable domain is DTGVSQNPRHKITKRGQNVTFRCDPISEHNRLYWYRQTLGQGPEFLTYFQNEAQLEKSRLLSDRFSAERPKGSFSTLEIQRTEQGDSAMYLCASSKGTIGYTEAFFGQGTRLTVV.